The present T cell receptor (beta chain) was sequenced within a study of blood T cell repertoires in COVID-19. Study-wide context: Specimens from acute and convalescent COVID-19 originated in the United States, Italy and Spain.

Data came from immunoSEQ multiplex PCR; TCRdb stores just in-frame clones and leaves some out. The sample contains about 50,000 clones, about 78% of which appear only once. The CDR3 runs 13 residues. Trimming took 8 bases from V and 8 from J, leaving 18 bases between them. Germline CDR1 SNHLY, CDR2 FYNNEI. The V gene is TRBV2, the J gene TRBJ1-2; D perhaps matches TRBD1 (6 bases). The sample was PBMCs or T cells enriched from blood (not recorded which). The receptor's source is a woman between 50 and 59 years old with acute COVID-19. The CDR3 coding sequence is TGTGCCAGCGCCCCGAACGGGGACAAAGGCTACACCTTC. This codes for CASAPNGDKGYTF. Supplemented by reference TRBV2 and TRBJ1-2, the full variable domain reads EPEVTQTPSHQVTQMGQEVILRCVPISNHLYFYWYRQILGQKVEFLVSFYNNEISEKSEIFDDQFSVERPDGSNFTLKIRSTKLEDSAMYFCASAPNGDKGYTFGSGTRLTVV.